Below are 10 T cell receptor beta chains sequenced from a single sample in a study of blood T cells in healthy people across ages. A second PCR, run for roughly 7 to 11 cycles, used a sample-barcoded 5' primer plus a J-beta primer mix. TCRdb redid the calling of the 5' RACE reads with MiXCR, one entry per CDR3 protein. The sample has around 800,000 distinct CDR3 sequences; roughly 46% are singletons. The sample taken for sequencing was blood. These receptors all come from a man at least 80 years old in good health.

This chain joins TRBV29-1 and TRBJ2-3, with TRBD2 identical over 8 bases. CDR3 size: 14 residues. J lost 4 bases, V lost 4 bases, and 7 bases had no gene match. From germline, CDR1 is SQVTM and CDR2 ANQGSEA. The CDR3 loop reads CSVGSGRGADTQYF. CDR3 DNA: TGCAGCGTTGGGAGCGGGAGAGGTGCAGATACGCAGTATTTT.

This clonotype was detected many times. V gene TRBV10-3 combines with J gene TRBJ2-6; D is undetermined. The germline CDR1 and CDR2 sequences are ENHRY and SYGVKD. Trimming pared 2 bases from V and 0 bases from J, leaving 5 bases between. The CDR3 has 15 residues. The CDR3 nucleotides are TGTGCCATCAGTGAGGAAAGCTCTGGGGCCAACGTCCTGACTTTC. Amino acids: CAISEESSGANVLTF.

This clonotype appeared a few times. This chain's CDR3 is CSSTQGEGTDTQYF. CDR3 nucleotides: TGCAGCTCGACTCAGGGCGAGGGCACAGATACGCAGTATTTT. This chain uses TRBV29-1 with TRBJ2-3, with D perhaps matching TRBD1 (5 bases). Germline lookup yields CDR1 SQVTM and CDR2 ANQGSEA. Trimming took 8 bases from V and 1 from J, leaving 16 bases between them. The CDR3 is 14 residues long.

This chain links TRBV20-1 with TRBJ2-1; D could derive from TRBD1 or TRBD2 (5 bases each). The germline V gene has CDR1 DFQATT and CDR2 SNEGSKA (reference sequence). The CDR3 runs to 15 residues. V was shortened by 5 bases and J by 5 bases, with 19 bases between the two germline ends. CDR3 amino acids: CSARHPKGTDNEQFF. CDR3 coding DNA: TGCAGTGCTCGCCACCCTAAAGGGACCGACAATGAGCAGTTCTTC.

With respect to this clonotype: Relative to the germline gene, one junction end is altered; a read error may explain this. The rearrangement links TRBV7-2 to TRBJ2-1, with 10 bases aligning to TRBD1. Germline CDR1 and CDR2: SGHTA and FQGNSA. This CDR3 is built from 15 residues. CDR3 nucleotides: TGTGCCAGCAGCTCCGACAGGGGGCAATACAAGGAGCAGTTCTTC. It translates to CASSSDRGQYKEQFF.

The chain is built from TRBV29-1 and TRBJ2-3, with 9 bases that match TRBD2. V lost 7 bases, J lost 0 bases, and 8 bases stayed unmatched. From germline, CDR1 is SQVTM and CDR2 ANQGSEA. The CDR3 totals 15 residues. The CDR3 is CSGRTGTSSTDTQYF. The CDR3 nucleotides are TGCAGCGGAAGAACCGGGACTAGCAGCACAGATACGCAGTATTTT.

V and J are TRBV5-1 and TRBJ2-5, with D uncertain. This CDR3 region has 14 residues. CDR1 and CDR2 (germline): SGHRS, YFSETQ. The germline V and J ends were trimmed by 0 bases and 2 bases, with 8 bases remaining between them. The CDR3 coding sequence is TGCGCCAGCAGCTTGGGTACACGGCAAGAGACCCAGTACTTC. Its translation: CASSLGTRQETQYF.

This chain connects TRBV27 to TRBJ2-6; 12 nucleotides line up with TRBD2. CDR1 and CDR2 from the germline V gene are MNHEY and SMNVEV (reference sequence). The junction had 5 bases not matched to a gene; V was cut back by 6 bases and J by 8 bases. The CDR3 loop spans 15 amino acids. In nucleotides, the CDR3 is TGTGCCAGCAGCCTAGCGGGGGGGATCCCCAACGTCCTGACTTTC. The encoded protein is CASSLAGGIPNVLTF. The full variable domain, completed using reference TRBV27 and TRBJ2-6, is EAQVTQNPRYLITVTGKKLTVTCSQNMNHEYMSWYRQDPGLGLRQIYYSMNVEVTDKGDVPEGYKVSRKEKRNFPLILESPSPNQTSLYFCASSLAGGIPNVLTFGAGSRLTVL.

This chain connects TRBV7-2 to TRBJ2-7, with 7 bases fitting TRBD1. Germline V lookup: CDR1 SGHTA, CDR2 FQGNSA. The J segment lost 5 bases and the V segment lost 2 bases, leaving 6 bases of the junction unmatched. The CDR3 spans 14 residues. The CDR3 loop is CASSLRDRANEQYF. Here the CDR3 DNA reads TGTGCCAGCAGCTTACGAGACAGGGCCAACGAGCAGTACTTC.

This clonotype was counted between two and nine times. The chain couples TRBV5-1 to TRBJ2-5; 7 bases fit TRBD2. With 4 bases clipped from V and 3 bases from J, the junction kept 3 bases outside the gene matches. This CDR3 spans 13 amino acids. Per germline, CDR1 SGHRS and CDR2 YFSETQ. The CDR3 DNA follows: TGCGCCAGCAGCACCACTAGCGAAGAGACCCAGTACTTC. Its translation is CASSTTSEETQYF.